A single sample gave rise to the 29 T cell receptor beta chains below, sequenced in a study of blood T cell repertoires in COVID-19. The protocol was immunoSEQ multiplex PCR, while the TCRdb copy is restricted to in-frame clones and leaves out a portion. The sample includes about 180,000 clones, approximately 90% of them seen just once. Sequenced material: peripheral blood. The origin of the receptors is a man between 18 and 35 years old who had recovered from COVID-19.

The J gene is TRBJ1-2, the V gene TRBV12-3 or TRBV12-4, with 8 positions matching TRBD1. V was pared by 6 bases and J by 6 bases, with 6 bases of the junction left unmatched. The CDR3 contains 13 residues. CDR3 residues: CASRTGQGNGYTF. DNA of the CDR3: TGTGCCAGCAGAACCGGACAGGGAAATGGCTACACCTTC.

The V gene is TRBV2, the J gene TRBJ2-5, with D hard to call. V shed 6 bases and J shed 4 bases, with 18 bases lying between them. The CDR3 covers 15 residues. Germline V lookup: CDR1 SNHLY, CDR2 FYNNEI. CDR3 region: CASRAPSGLRETQYF. The CDR3 nucleotides read TGTGCCAGCAGAGCCCCCTCGGGTCTCAGAGAGACCCAGTACTTC.

The chain recombines TRBV24-1 with TRBJ1-3; no firm D call. CDR1 and CDR2 (germline): KGHDR, SFDVKD. V shed 9 bases and J shed 3 bases, with 17 bases lying between them. The CDR3 spans 15 residues. The CDR3 reads CATPGIREGGNTIYF. The CDR3 DNA sequence: TGTGCCACCCCTGGGATCCGGGAGGGTGGAAACACCATATATTTT.

In its sample, this clone was seen once. This sequence joins TRBV28 and TRBJ2-2; D is possibly TRBD1 (6 bases). Germline loops: CDR1 MDHEN, CDR2 SYDVKM. V lost 2 bases and J 4 bases, leaving 11 bases between the germline ends. This CDR3 is built from 15 residues. This chain's CDR3 is CASSLRQVSTGELFF. The CDR3 region has the DNA TGTGCCAGCAGTTTACGACAGGTCTCCACCGGGGAGCTGTTTTTT.

The chain couples TRBV19 to TRBJ1-1; no definite D call. The CDR3 is made up of 13 amino acids. V lost 3 bases, J lost 5 bases, and 10 bases lay in between. Per germline, CDR1 LNHDA and CDR2 SQIVND (reference sequence). The CDR3 DNA sequence: TGTGCCAGTAGTATCTCTGAGTCGACTGAAGCTTTCTTT. Translated: CASSISESTEAFF.

The chain carries TRBV15 and TRBJ2-7; TRBD1 matches 7 bases. In germline, CDR1 is LNHNV, CDR2 YYDKDF (reference sequence). The J segment lost 4 bases and the V segment lost 0 bases, leaving 18 bases of the junction unmatched. The CDR3 totals 19 residues. The CDR3 coding sequence is TGTGCCACCAGCAGAGATCGCGGTATTTTGGGGACAGCCTCTTACGAGCAGTACTTC. It encodes CATSRDRGILGTASYEQYF.

This chain links TRBV5-6 with TRBJ2-2; maybe TRBD1 (6 bases). The CDR3 has 18 amino acids. V lost 4 bases, J lost 7 bases, and 26 bases lay in between. Germline CDR1 SGHDT, CDR2 YYEEEE. In DNA form, the CDR3 reads TGTGCCAGCAGCGCCTATGGGGGCCTTCGGTCGAGGGGCGGGGAGCTGTTTTTT. The encoded protein is CASSAYGGLRSRGGELFF.

V gene TRBV24-1 combines with J gene TRBJ2-1, with D possibly TRBD2 on 6 matching bases. Germline CDR1 KGHDR, CDR2 SFDVKD. V lost 5 bases and J lost 6, with 16 bases in between. The CDR3 contains 15 residues. The CDR3 sequence: CATSAGGVLINEQFF. In DNA form, the CDR3 reads TGTGCCACCAGTGCTGGCGGGGTTCTGATCAATGAGCAGTTCTTC.

The rearrangement joins TRBV7-9 to TRBJ1-3; D remains ambiguous. The CDR3 runs to 16 residues. Germline CDR1 and CDR2: SEHNR and FQNEAQ (reference sequence). The V gene lost 1 base and the J gene lost 0 bases, with 10 bases spanning the gap. The chain's CDR3 is CASSLEPRLSGNTIYF. CDR3 in DNA: TGTGCCAGCAGCTTAGAGCCCAGGCTCTCTGGAAACACCATATATTTT.

The chain has TRBV19 and TRBJ1-5; 7 bases match TRBD1. This CDR3 is built from 16 residues. CDR1 is LNHDA and CDR2 is SQIVND in the germline V gene (reference sequence). J lost 4 bases, V lost 4 bases, and 10 bases had no gene match. The CDR3 loop is CASSTPGQGENQPQHF. CDR3 nucleotide sequence: TGTGCCAGTAGTACCCCCGGGCAGGGGGAGAATCAGCCCCAGCATTTT.

The gene calls are TRBV28 and TRBJ1-5; no firm D call. In germline, CDR1 is MDHEN, CDR2 SYDVKM. CDR3 length: 14 amino acids. Trimming took 10 bases from V and 3 from J, leaving 16 bases between them. The CDR3 reads CATREGNNNQPQHF. The CDR3 region has the DNA TGTGCCACCCGGGAGGGAAATAACAATCAGCCCCAGCATTTT.

This clone has a count of ten or more. This rearrangement joins TRBV13 to TRBJ2-1; 9 bases line up with TRBD2. This CDR3 has 15 amino acids. With V trimmed by 4 bases and J by 8 bases, 9 bases remained unmatched. Germline CDR1 is PRHDT and CDR2 is FYEKMQ (reference sequence). The CDR3 region is CASSSGTSSYDEQFF. The CDR3 DNA is TGTGCCAGCAGCTCCGGGACTAGCTCGTATGATGAGCAGTTCTTC.

The genes are TRBV6-5 and TRBJ2-7, with D perhaps matching TRBD2 (5 bases). From germline, CDR1 is MNHEY and CDR2 SVGAGI. The V gene lost 5 bases and the J gene lost 3 bases, with 11 bases spanning the gap. The CDR3 runs 13 residues. CDR3 bases: TGTGCCAGCAGTCCTTCGGGAAACTACGAGCAGTACTTC. This sequence encodes CASSPSGNYEQYF.

The chain uses TRBV29-1 and TRBJ1-1; 7 nucleotides line up with TRBD1. From germline, CDR1 is SQVTM and CDR2 ANQGSEA. V was clipped by 7 bases and J by 1 base; unmatched bases: 3. The length of the CDR3 is 12 residues. In DNA, the CDR3 is TGCAGCGGGAGACAGGGGAACACTGAAGCTTTCTTT. As protein: CSGRQGNTEAFF. The variable domain in full, with the rest retrieved from reference TRBV29-1 and TRBJ1-1, is SAVISQKPSRDICQRGTSLTIQCQVDSQVTMMFWYRQQPGQSLTLIATANQGSEATYESGFVIDKFPISRPNLTFSTLTVSNMSPEDSSIYLCSGRQGNTEAFFGQGTRLTVV.

The V gene is TRBV5-1, the J gene TRBJ2-1, with TRBD2 identical over 10 bases. The germline gives CDR1 SGHRS, CDR2 YFSETQ. J was trimmed by 9 bases and V by 8 bases; bases with no gene match: 17. The CDR3 is 16 amino acids. For the CDR3, the DNA is TGCGCCAGTACCCCGGTAGGACTAGCGGAGGGGGGTGAGCAGTTCTTC. The encoded protein is CASTPVGLAEGGEQFF.

V is TRBV3-1 (or the pseudogene TRBV3-2) and J is TRBJ2-1; D perhaps matches TRBD2 (6 bases). The CDR3 runs 15 residues. Germline V gives CDR1 LGHDT, CDR2 YNNKEL (reference sequence). Trimming stripped 1 base from V and 7 bases from J, with 14 bases between. CDR3 loop: CASSQGAGPRNEQFF. CDR3 DNA sequence: TGTGCCAGCAGCCAAGGAGCGGGCCCGCGGAATGAGCAGTTCTTC.

The V gene is TRBV3-1 (or the pseudogene TRBV3-2), the J gene TRBJ2-7; 10 bases agree with TRBD2. V shed 4 bases and J 7 bases; nucleotides not matched to a gene: 13. The CDR3 sequence is 16 residues long. Germline V CDR1 and CDR2: LGHDT, YNNKEL (reference sequence). The DNA for the CDR3 is TGTGCCAGCAGCCTAAGGGGAAGCGGGAGGGGCGGGGAGCAGTACTTC. Its protein is CASSLRGSGRGGEQYF.

This chain connects TRBV24-1 to TRBJ1-1; D may be TRBD1 (6 bases). The CDR3 covers 13 residues. Germline V gene lookup returns CDR1 KGHDR and CDR2 SFDVKD. Deletions cut 1 base from V and 8 bases from J, with 10 bases between. The CDR3: CATSDFRGAEAFF. The CDR3 region has the DNA TGTGCCACCAGTGATTTTCGGGGGGCAGAAGCTTTCTTT.

In its sample, this clone was seen a few times. The genes are TRBV29-1 and TRBJ2-1, with 7 bases fitting TRBD1. The germline V gene encodes CDR1 SQVTM and CDR2 ANQGSEA. The V segment lost 4 bases and the J segment 9 bases; nucleotides outside the gene matches: 6. CDR3 length: 12 residues. Here the CDR3 DNA reads TGCAGCGTTGCCCGACAGGGCGTTGAGCAGTTCTTC. It translates to CSVARQGVEQFF.

The chain uses TRBV4-3 and TRBJ1-5, with 9 bases lining up with TRBD1. The J segment lost 5 bases and the V segment lost 0 bases, leaving 11 bases of the junction unmatched. The CDR3 length is 18 residues. Looked up from germline, CDR1 is LGHNA and CDR2 is YSLEER. The CDR3 nucleotides are TGCGCCAGCAGCCAAGACCTACAGGGGGCATCTGGGGATCAGCCCCAGCATTTT. Protein product: CASSQDLQGASGDQPQHF.

The V gene is TRBV7-2, the J gene TRBJ1-3; a weak D match, TRBD1 (6 bases). Looked up from germline, CDR1 is SGHTA and CDR2 is FQGNSA. Trimming took 5 bases from V and 4 from J, leaving 18 bases between them. The CDR3 spans 16 residues. This chain's CDR3 is CASSTLPQGTGNTIYF. The CDR3 bases are TGTGCCAGCAGCACTCTTCCACAGGGAACGGGAAACACCATATATTTT.

The rearrangement uses TRBV27 and TRBJ1-4; possibly TRBD1 for D (5 bases). This CDR3 region has 14 residues. The V gene's germline CDR1 is MNHEY and CDR2 SMNVEV (reference sequence). V was clipped by 5 bases and J by 5 bases, with 12 bases between them. The CDR3 region has the DNA TGTGCCAGCAGTGGCGGGACTTGGAATGAAAAACTGTTTTTT. Protein sequence: CASSGGTWNEKLFF.

V is TRBV16 and J is TRBJ2-5; possibly TRBD1 for D (5 bases). The length of the CDR3 is 14 residues. Germline V CDR1 and CDR2: KGHSY, FQNENV. Trimming removed 1 base from V and 5 bases from J, with 11 bases in between. CDR3 protein: CASSQLRTSETQYF. The CDR3 DNA reads as TGTGCCAGCAGCCAATTAAGGACAAGTGAGACCCAGTACTTC.

The V call is TRBV7-9, the J call TRBJ1-3; 8 positions agree with TRBD1. V dropped 5 bases and J dropped 4; count of bases not matched to a gene: 7. CDR1 and CDR2 from the germline V gene are SEHNR and FQNEAQ (reference sequence). There are 15 residues in the CDR3. The CDR3 spells CASSPGQGWGNTIYF. The CDR3 nucleotides are TGTGCCAGCAGCCCCGGACAGGGTTGGGGAAACACCATATATTTT.

The chain carries TRBV18 and TRBJ2-5, with no clear D. V was trimmed by 3 bases and J by 2 bases, leaving 4 bases between them. CDR3 length: 12 amino acids. The germline gives CDR1 KGHSH, CDR2 LQKENI. Here the CDR3 reads CASSPRQETQYF. The CDR3 coding sequence is TGTGCCAGCTCACCGCGTCAAGAGACCCAGTACTTC.

The chain employs TRBV27 and TRBJ2-7, with 7 bases that match TRBD2. Germline loops: CDR1 MNHEY, CDR2 SMNVEV (reference sequence). Unmatched junction bases numbered 12, after V lost 6 bases and J lost 7 bases. This CDR3 region has 14 residues. The CDR3 reads CASSYGTTIREQYF. In DNA form, the CDR3 reads TGTGCCAGCAGCTATGGGACTACTATCCGGGAGCAGTACTTC.

This chain joins TRBV30 and TRBJ2-3; the D gene is possibly TRBD1 (5 bases). CDR1 is GTSNPN and CDR2 is SVGIG in the germline V gene (reference sequence). The length of the CDR3 is 14 residues. Trimming cost V 1 base and J 5 bases, with 13 bases left between them. The CDR3 nucleotides read TGTGCCTGGAGTGGGTGGGGCGGACGAGATACGCAGTATTTT. It translates to CAWSGWGGRDTQYF.

The V call is TRBV5-1, the J call TRBJ2-7; D gene uncertain. The CDR3 has 11 amino acids. V was trimmed by 3 bases and J by 1 base, leaving 2 bases between them. In germline, CDR1 is SGHRS, CDR2 YFSETQ. The CDR3 region has the DNA TGCGCCAGCAGCTCATCCTACGAGCAGTACTTC. Amino acids: CASSSSYEQYF.

The chain employs TRBV11-2 and TRBJ1-2; 7 nucleotides line up with TRBD1. This CDR3 is built from 12 residues. V lost 5 bases and J lost 7; bases outside the gene matches: 4. CDR1 and CDR2 from the germline V gene are SGHAT and FQNNGV. CDR3 loop: CASSTGDGGYTF. The DNA for the CDR3 is TGTGCCAGCAGCACAGGGGATGGTGGCTACACCTTC.